Below, 22 T cell receptor beta chains from the same sample are listed, as sequenced in a study of blood T cell repertoires in COVID-19. This table comes from immunoSEQ multiplex PCR, and its TCRdb copy is limited to in-frame clones, with some not included. Of about 300,000 clones in the sample, approximately 86% were seen once. The sample consisted of peripheral blood. The origin of the receptors is a man between 18 and 35 years old with active or convalescent COVID-19.

This rearrangement joins TRBV18 to TRBJ2-3; D gene ambiguous. The CDR3 sequence is 13 residues long. CDR1 KGHSH and CDR2 LQKENI come from the germline V gene. V lost 6 bases and J lost 5, with 12 bases in between. The CDR3 spells CASSSGSLDTQYF. The DNA for the CDR3 is TGTGCCAGCTCTTCCGGGTCTCTAGATACGCAGTATTTT.

The V and J genes are TRBV27 and TRBJ2-7, with 10 nucleotides matching TRBD2. With 3 bases clipped from V and 5 bases from J, the junction kept 10 bases outside the gene matches. There are 16 residues in the CDR3. From germline, CDR1 is MNHEY and CDR2 SMNVEV (reference sequence). This CDR3 is CASSLTWSGGVDEQYF. In DNA, the CDR3 is TGTGCCAGCAGTTTGACTTGGAGCGGGGGGGTCGACGAGCAGTACTTC.

The chain employs TRBV10-1 and TRBJ2-7; 7 nucleotides agree with TRBD2. CDR1 is WNHNN, CDR2 SYGVQD, per germline (reference sequence). CDR3 length: 14 amino acids. Unmatched junction bases numbered 3, after V lost 2 bases and J lost 2 bases. CDR3 bases: TGCGCCAGCAGTGAGCCCAGCGGGACCTACGAGCAGTACTTC. The encoded protein is CASSEPSGTYEQYF.

As concerns this clone: The same CDR3 also results from other DNA sequences found in this sample. The chain combines TRBV5-1 with TRBJ2-3, with TRBD2 matching over 8 bases. There are 15 residues in the CDR3. J lost 1 base, V lost 0 bases, and 1 base had no gene match. Germline CDR1 reads SGHRS; CDR2 reads YFSETQ. This chain's CDR3 is CASSLGRGGTDTQYF. The DNA for the CDR3 is TGCGCCAGCAGCTTGGGGCGGGGGGGCACAGATACGCAGTATTTT.

This rearrangement joins TRBV11-2 to TRBJ2-2; the D gene is possibly TRBD2 (5 bases). Per germline, CDR1 SGHAT and CDR2 FQNNGV. This CDR3 is 16 amino acids long. Trimming took off 6 bases at V and 0 bases at J, with 14 bases between the two ends. The DNA of the CDR3 is TGTGCCAGCAGAAAGATACGGGGTGCGAACACCGGGGAGCTGTTTTTT. Protein: CASRKIRGANTGELFF. The variable domain in full, with the rest retrieved from reference TRBV11-2 and TRBJ2-2, is EAGVAQSPRYKIIEKRQSVAFWCNPISGHATLYWYQQILGQGPKLLIQFQNNGVVDDSQLPKDRFSAERLKGVDSTLKIQPAKLEDSAVYLCASRKIRGANTGELFFGEGSRLTVL.

The V gene is TRBV27, the J gene TRBJ2-3, with TRBD2 identical over 8 bases. The germline CDR1 and CDR2 sequences are MNHEY and SMNVEV (reference sequence). V was clipped by 8 bases and J by 4 bases; unmatched bases: 11. There are 15 residues in the CDR3. The CDR3 DNA follows: TGTGCCAGCGCCGGGGGGGCGGGGGAAGCAGATACGCAGTATTTT. It specifies CASAGGAGEADTQYF.

The chain recombines TRBV7-3 with TRBJ2-1, with 15 bases matching TRBD2. The CDR3 sequence is 17 residues long. CDR1 and CDR2 (germline): SGHTA, FQGTGA. The junction had 6 bases not matched to a gene; V was cut back by 2 bases and J by 7 bases. The CDR3 protein is CASSLYPGLAGGNEQFF. The CDR3 region has the DNA TGTGCCAGCAGCTTATATCCGGGACTAGCGGGGGGTAATGAGCAGTTCTTC.

J is TRBJ1-5 and V is TRBV9; possible D gene TRBD1, 5 bases. Trimming stripped 4 bases from V and 6 bases from J, with 17 bases between. Germline CDR1 reads SGDLS; CDR2 reads YYNGEE. This CDR3 comprises 15 residues. Written as DNA, the CDR3 is TGTGCCAGCAGCCTTCCAGGGACTGCCCCTCAGCCCCAGCATTTT. Its protein product is CASSLPGTAPQPQHF.

This chain links TRBV18 with TRBJ1-4; possible D gene TRBD1, 5 bases. The CDR3 sequence is 14 residues long. Germline V gene lookup returns CDR1 KGHSH and CDR2 LQKENI. The V end lost 5 bases, the J end lost 5 bases, and 12 bases lay between the germline ends. CDR3 residues: CASSTSAGNEKLFF. In DNA, the CDR3 is TGTGCCAGCTCAACGTCGGCAGGGAATGAAAAACTGTTTTTT.

Remarks on this clone: At the DNA level, this CDR3 is encoded by other sequences in the same sample as well. V gene TRBV15 combines with J gene TRBJ2-7, with D perhaps matching TRBD2 (6 bases). Per germline, CDR1 LNHNV and CDR2 YYDKDF (reference sequence). CDR3 size: 15 residues. V shed 3 bases and J shed 3 bases, with 15 bases lying between them. The CDR3 region is CATSSRPGEYYEQYF. The CDR3 nucleotides read TGTGCCACCAGCAGTCGGCCGGGAGAATACTACGAGCAGTACTTC.

This chain joins TRBV10-3 and TRBJ1-3; 11 bases map to TRBD1. The CDR3 extends over 17 amino acids. V trimming: 11 bases; J trimming: 4 bases; junction bases outside the gene matches: 16. Per germline, CDR1 ENHRY and CDR2 SYGVKD. CDR3 residues: CAHRPQAGQGGGNTIYF. DNA of the CDR3: TGTGCCCACAGACCCCAAGCGGGACAGGGGGGAGGAAACACCATATATTTT.

V and J are TRBV7-8 and TRBJ2-2; 8 nucleotides line up with TRBD2. The V and J ends lost 7 bases and 1 base, in that order; junction bases with no gene match: 5. Looked up from germline, CDR1 is SGHVS and CDR2 is FQNEAQ. The CDR3 spans 15 residues. DNA for the CDR3: TGTGCCAGCACGAGCGGGGGCCGGAACACCGGGGAGCTGTTTTTT. Translated, it gives CASTSGGRNTGELFF.

This chain uses TRBV20-1 with TRBJ2-1, with TRBD1 identical over 9 bases. Germline loops: CDR1 DFQATT, CDR2 SNEGSKA (reference sequence). The CDR3 spans 9 residues. V lost 7 bases, J lost 15 bases, and 4 bases stayed unmatched. CDR3 DNA sequence: TGCAGTGGCGGACAGGGGCCGTTCTTC. Protein sequence: CSGGQGPFF.

The chain couples TRBV6-5 to TRBJ2-5, with a tentative D call TRBD1 (6 bases). This CDR3 comprises 13 residues. Trimming pared 10 bases from V and 2 bases from J, leaving 14 bases between. Germline V CDR1 and CDR2: MNHEY, SVGAGI. DNA of the CDR3: TGTGCCACCAACTGGGGGCTACAAGAGACCCAGTACTTC. Translation: CATNWGLQETQYF.

This rearrangement joins TRBV7-8 to TRBJ1-2; 8 nucleotides align to TRBD1. Trimming removed 2 bases from V and 8 bases from J; junction bases left unmatched: 7. Germline assignment: CDR1 SGHVS and CDR2 FQNEAQ. The CDR3 is 14 amino acids. The CDR3 coding sequence is TGTGCCAGCAGCTTACAGACAGGGGAGCCCGGCTACACCTTC. Translating gives CASSLQTGEPGYTF. Together with reference TRBV7-8 and TRBJ1-2, the CDR3 gives the full variable domain: GAGVSQSPRYKVAKRGQDVALRCDPISGHVSLFWYQQALGQGPEFLTYFQNEAQLDKSGLPSDRFFAERPEGSVSTLKIQRTQQEDSAVYLCASSLQTGEPGYTFGSGTRLTVV.

The genes are TRBV25-1 and TRBJ2-7, with 11 bases matching TRBD2. The length of the CDR3 is 16 residues. After removal of 3 bases from V and 0 bases from J, the junction contained 4 bases not matched to a gene. Looked up from germline, CDR1 is MGHDK and CDR2 is SYGVNS. The CDR3 DNA follows: TGTGCCAGCAGTGAGGGAACTAGCGGGGGCTCCTACGAGCAGTACTTC. Translating gives CASSEGTSGGSYEQYF.

This clone appeared a single time. This chain connects TRBV24-1 to TRBJ1-1; the D gene is possibly TRBD1 (6 bases). The CDR3 runs 14 residues. Per germline, CDR1 KGHDR and CDR2 SFDVKD. V was clipped by 9 bases and J by 6 bases, with 19 bases between them. The CDR3 nucleotides read TGTGCCACCGGTACCGGGACACCGTGCCCTGAAGCTTTCTTT. Amino acids: CATGTGTPCPEAFF.

The chain is built from TRBV2 and TRBJ1-4, with 7 bases fitting TRBD1. The CDR3 sequence is 13 residues long. The germline gives CDR1 SNHLY, CDR2 FYNNEI. With V trimmed by 4 bases and J by 8 bases, 4 bases remained unmatched. CDR3 protein: CASSVNRGEKLFF. The CDR3 nucleotides read TGTGCCAGCAGTGTTAACAGGGGCGAAAAACTGTTTTTT.

The chain has TRBV19 and TRBJ1-1; 8 bases agree with TRBD1. Germline-derived CDR1 and CDR2 are LNHDA and SQIVND (reference sequence). The CDR3 length is 14 residues. Trimming took 5 bases from V and 1 from J; bases not matched to a gene: 3. CDR3 sequence (DNA): TGTGCCAGTAGTCCCGGACAGGGGAACACTGAAGCTTTCTTT. Its protein product is CASSPGQGNTEAFF.

The V and J genes are TRBV7-6 and TRBJ1-6, with TRBD1 identical over 9 bases. The CDR3 is 18 residues long. Germline V gives CDR1 SGHVS, CDR2 FNYEAQ. V was clipped by 3 bases and J by 10 bases; unmatched bases: 16. The CDR3 loop is CASSFSRQGGPRGSPLHF. CDR3 DNA: TGTGCCAGCAGCTTTAGCCGACAGGGGGGACCTAGAGGGTCACCCCTCCACTTT.

In its sample, this clone was seen many times. This sequence joins TRBV5-6 and TRBJ2-4, with TRBD2 matching over 7 bases. CDR1 is SGHDT and CDR2 is YYEEEE in the germline V gene. The CDR3 totals 15 residues. Trimming took 1 base from V and 5 from J; bases not matched to a gene: 6. The CDR3 is CASSLLGLAENIQYF. In nucleotides, the CDR3 is TGTGCCAGCAGCTTGTTGGGGCTAGCGGAAAACATTCAGTACTTC.

The chain uses TRBV9 and TRBJ1-4; perhaps TRBD1 as D (5 bases). CDR1 and CDR2 from the germline V gene are SGDLS and YYNGEE. This CDR3 has 15 residues. Between the trimmed V and J ends, which lost 0 bases and 4 bases, there was a span of 10 bases. CDR3 coding DNA: TGTGCCAGCAGCGTAGAGGGGCACAATAATGAAAAACTGTTTTTT. It specifies CASSVEGHNNEKLFF.